Below, 30 T cell receptor beta chains from the same sample are listed, as sequenced in a study of T cell repertoires in cytomegalovirus infection. TCRdb re-analysed the reads in MiXCR, keeping a single row per CDR3 protein. The table shows around 530,000 distinct CDR3 sequences, with around 27% occurring only once. Material: PBMCs. Source of these receptors: a human donor in good health (CMV status not recorded). Some clones in this sample may be carry-over from other donors' samples.

This clonotype was seen at least ten times. The CDR3 spells CASSPRTGGKQETQYF. CDR3 bases: TGTGCCAGCAGCCCCCGGACAGGAGGAAAACAAGAGACCCAGTACTTC. This chain joins TRBV7-2 and TRBJ2-5; 7 positions match TRBD1. The germline V gene encodes CDR1 SGHTA and CDR2 FQGNSA. The CDR3 runs to 16 residues. With V trimmed by 5 bases and J by 2 bases, 11 bases remained unmatched.

The rearrangement links TRBV4-2 to TRBJ2-7; D may be TRBD2 (5 bases). Germline CDR1 and CDR2: LGHNA and YNFKEQ. This CDR3 is built from 18 residues. The ends were cut back, 0 bases at V and 0 bases at J, with 18 bases in the middle. Here the CDR3 DNA reads TGTGCCAGCAGCCAAGAGACAAAAGGGAGTCGATTCTCCTACGAGCAGTACTTC. Encoded protein: CASSQETKGSRFSYEQYF.

The table lists this clonotype with a few counts. J is TRBJ2-6 and V is TRBV6-2 or TRBV6-3, with 11 bases fitting TRBD1. Germline V gene lookup returns CDR1 MNHEY and CDR2 SVGEGT. V shed 7 bases, J shed 0 bases, and the junction held 2 bases outside the gene matches. The CDR3 covers 16 residues. The CDR3 DNA follows: TGTGCCAGCAAGGGGACAGGGGGCTCTGGGGCCAACGTCCTGACTTTC. Translated: CASKGTGGSGANVLTF.

This clonotype was seen repeatedly, ten times or more. The gene calls are TRBV6-1 and TRBJ1-5; 8 bases agree with TRBD1. Germline V gene sequence: CDR1 MNHNS, CDR2 SASEGT. Trimming removed 0 bases from V and 6 bases from J; junction bases left unmatched: 4. This CDR3 contains 15 residues. In DNA form, the CDR3 reads TGTGCCAGCAGTGAAGCGCAGGGGGCCCTTCAGCCCCAGCATTTT. It codes for CASSEAQGALQPQHF.

The V and J genes are TRBV2 and TRBJ2-4, with D possibly being TRBD1 (6 bases). The germline V gene encodes CDR1 SNHLY and CDR2 FYNNEI. V was shortened by 2 bases and J by 8 bases, with 13 bases between the two germline ends. The CDR3 has 14 amino acids. The CDR3 sequence: CASSEYREGDIQYF. CDR3 in DNA: TGTGCCAGCAGTGAATACAGGGAAGGGGACATTCAGTACTTC.

The chain couples TRBV5-4 to TRBJ2-1; tentative D call: TRBD1 (6 bases). Germline V gene sequence: CDR1 SGHNT, CDR2 YYREEE (reference sequence). Trimming pared 7 bases from V and 0 bases from J, leaving 17 bases between. CDR3 size: 16 residues. CDR3 DNA: TGTGCCAGCGGCATGGGGGCCCCGAGCTCCTACAATGAGCAGTTCTTC. Residues: CASGMGAPSSYNEQFF.

The gene calls are TRBV20-1 and TRBJ2-3; weak D call: TRBD2 (5 bases). Germline values: CDR1 DFQATT, CDR2 SNEGSKA (reference sequence). CDR3 length: 15 residues. CDR3 sequence reads: CSAAQPGGLTDTQYF. DNA for the CDR3: TGCAGCGCCGCCCAGCCAGGCGGACTCACAGATACGCAGTATTTT.

The rearrangement uses TRBV5-1 and TRBJ2-3; 10 nucleotides match TRBD1. V lost 4 bases to trimming and J lost 4 bases; unmatched junction nucleotides: 6. CDR3 length: 15 residues. Germline values: CDR1 SGHRS, CDR2 YFSETQ. CDR3 coding DNA: TGCGCCAGCAGCCCGGACAGGGGGATCGCAGATACGCAGTATTTT. Protein sequence: CASSPDRGIADTQYF.

The rearrangement links TRBV15 to TRBJ2-1; 10 nucleotides agree with TRBD2. The V gene end was trimmed by 1 base and the J gene end by 5 bases; junction bases not matched to a gene: 5. CDR1 is LNHNV and CDR2 is YYDKDF in the germline V gene (reference sequence). The CDR3 is made up of 16 amino acids. The CDR3 DNA is TGTGCCACCAGCAGAGTGATGCTAGCGGGAGACAATGAGCAGTTCTTC. It yields the protein CATSRVMLAGDNEQFF.

The chain has TRBV6-2 or TRBV6-3 and TRBJ2-3, with 8 bases that match TRBD1. CDR3 length equals 14 residues. From germline, CDR1 is MNHEY and CDR2 SVGEGT. After removal of 8 bases from V and 2 bases from J, the junction contained 6 bases not matched to a gene. In nucleotides, the CDR3 is TGTGCCAGCGGACAGGGAGTTCACACAGATACGCAGTATTTT. It is translated as CASGQGVHTDTQYF.

The genes are TRBV28 and TRBJ2-4; 7 nucleotides agree with TRBD1. The CDR3 is made up of 14 amino acids. The V gene's germline CDR1 is MDHEN and CDR2 SYDVKM. V lost 5 bases, J lost 3 bases, and 4 bases stayed unmatched. As DNA, the CDR3 is TGTGCCAGCAGTAACAGGGGATTCAAAAACATTCAGTACTTC. This translates into CASSNRGFKNIQYF.

This clonotype was seen only a few times. The rearrangement uses TRBV6-2 or TRBV6-3 and TRBJ1-5, with D unresolved. V gave up 3 bases and J gave up 2 bases, with 8 bases separating them. The CDR3 is 14 residues long. Germline V gene data show CDR1 as MNHEY and CDR2 as SVGEGT. Here the CDR3 reads CASSYWGGNQPQHF. The CDR3, as DNA: TGTGCCAGCAGTTATTGGGGTGGCAATCAGCCCCAGCATTTT.

In this sample, this clonotype turned up a few times. The chain is built from TRBV6-2 or TRBV6-3 and TRBJ1-2; D not resolved. V lost 2 bases, J lost 1 base, and 20 bases lay in between. The germline gives CDR1 MNHEY, CDR2 SVGEGT. The CDR3 sequence is 18 residues long. The CDR3 spells CASSYGRPGGRLNYGYTF. The CDR3 bases are TGTGCCAGCAGTTACGGGCGACCCGGAGGAAGGCTTAACTATGGCTACACCTTC.

This clonotype has a count of ten or more. This sequence joins TRBV6-2 or TRBV6-3 and TRBJ2-7, with unresolved D. The CDR3 runs 12 residues. V dropped 6 bases and J dropped 1 base, with 7 bases sitting between them. The germline CDR1 and CDR2 sequences are MNHEY and SVGEGT. The DNA of the CDR3 is TGTGCCAGCAGAACTCAATCCTACGAGCAGTACTTC. Its translation is CASRTQSYEQYF.

The rearrangement uses TRBV7-2 and TRBJ1-2; D is undetermined. The ends were cut back, 4 bases at V and 2 bases at J, with 11 bases in the middle. Germline V lookup: CDR1 SGHTA, CDR2 FQGNSA. The CDR3 contains 14 residues. Here the CDR3 DNA reads TGTGCCAGCAGCTCACTGACTCAAAACTATGGCTACACCTTC. Residues: CASSSLTQNYGYTF.

The sample holds a few counts of this clonotype. This chain connects TRBV2 to TRBJ2-7; no firm D call. The V end lost 0 bases, the J end lost 6 bases, and 12 bases lay between the germline ends. The CDR3 is made up of 14 amino acids. Germline lookup yields CDR1 SNHLY and CDR2 FYNNEI. CDR3 sequence: CASSEAPPFFEQYV. The CDR3 bases are TGTGCCAGCAGTGAAGCGCCTCCCTTTTTCGAGCAGTACGTC.

This clonotype was counted only a few times. The chain combines TRBV12-3 or TRBV12-4 with TRBJ2-1; D is possibly TRBD1 or TRBD2 (5 bases each). This CDR3 spans 11 amino acids. V was cut by 7 bases and J by 11 bases, with 12 bases left in between. As DNA, the CDR3 is TGTGCCAGCATTTGGGGCGGGCAGCAGTTCTTC. Protein product: CASIWGGQQFF.

This clonotype has at least ten counts. The J gene is TRBJ2-3, the V gene TRBV11-3, with 7 bases aligning to TRBD1. The V segment lost 5 bases and the J segment 4 bases; nucleotides outside the gene matches: 6. There are 14 residues in the CDR3. Germline V CDR1 and CDR2: SGHNT, YENEEA. The CDR3 sequence is CASSPVRGSDTQYF. The CDR3 DNA sequence: TGTGCCAGCAGCCCGGTCAGGGGGTCAGATACGCAGTATTTT.

This clonotype was recorded a few times. CDR3 bases: TGTGCCAGCAGCTTTGGGAGCAGGAACACTGAAGCTTTCTTT. Protein product: CASSFGSRNTEAFF. The chain uses TRBV7-9 and TRBJ1-1; D is undetermined. The CDR3 runs 14 residues. Germline V gives CDR1 SEHNR, CDR2 FQNEAQ (reference sequence). Trimming took off 3 bases at V and 1 base at J, with 9 bases between the two ends. Full variable domain (outside the CDR3, taken from reference TRBV7-9 and TRBJ1-1): DTGVSQNPRHKITKRGQNVTFRCDPISEHNRLYWYRQTLGQGPEFLTYFQNEAQLEKSRLLSDRFSAERPKGSFSTLEIQRTEQGDSAMYLCASSFGSRNTEAFFGQGTRLTVV.

The chain has TRBV6-2 or TRBV6-3 and TRBJ2-7; 9 positions agree with TRBD1. Germline values: CDR1 MNHEY, CDR2 SVGEGT. The CDR3 length is 14 residues. V trimming: 6 bases; J trimming: 7 bases; junction bases outside the gene matches: 10. CDR3 in amino acids: CASRGTGLEGEQYV. CDR3 bases: TGTGCCAGCAGAGGGACAGGGCTAGAAGGGGAGCAGTACGTC.

The rearrangement joins TRBV29-1 to TRBJ1-4; D might be TRBD1 (5 bases). The CDR3 spans 11 residues. Trimming took 8 bases from V and 10 from J, leaving 14 bases between them. In germline, CDR1 is SQVTM, CDR2 ANQGSEA. CDR3 DNA sequence: TGCAGCTTGGGAGTTAGGGGAAAACTGTTTTTT. Translated, it gives CSLGVRGKLFF.

This clonotype has a handful of counts. The conserved phenylalanine or tryptophan normally closing the CDR3 is absent here, so this likely arose from a read error. The V call is TRBV28, the J call TRBJ1-5; D is unclear. The germline V gene encodes CDR1 MDHEN and CDR2 SYDVKM. Trimming stripped 8 bases from V and 3 bases from J, with 11 bases between. CDR3 length: 13 amino acids. In DNA, the CDR3 is TGTGCCAGCGGGCGGCAGTTCAATCAGCCCCAGCATTCT. Amino acid sequence: CASGRQFNQPQHS.

About this clonotype itself: Being one base from a much bigger clone, this may be a read error. The J gene is TRBJ2-3, the V gene TRBV7-6, with D perhaps TRBD2 (6 bases). The CDR3 spans 15 residues. Germline CDR1 and CDR2: SGHVS and FNYEAQ. DNA of the CDR3: TGTGCCAACAGCCCAAGACTAGACGTCACAGATACGCAGTATTTT. Amino acids: CANSPRLDVTDTQYF.

This clonotype has ten or more counts. This sequence joins TRBV7-8 and TRBJ2-5; perhaps TRBD2 as D (6 bases). The CDR3 length is 16 residues. Between the trimmed V and J ends, which lost 3 bases and 5 bases, there was a span of 19 bases. The germline V gene has CDR1 SGHVS and CDR2 FQNEAQ. This CDR3 is CASSLEGRRSWETQYF. DNA of the CDR3: TGTGCCAGCAGCTTGGAGGGTCGTCGCTCGTGGGAGACCCAGTACTTC.

The CDR3 DNA follows: TGTGCCAGCAGCTTGGGCGCGCAGAACTCCTTCTGGGCGAATGAAAAACTGTTTTTT. Translation gives CASSLGAQNSFWANEKLFF. J is TRBJ1-4 and V is TRBV5-5; D not certain. V gave up 0 bases and J gave up 5 bases, with 23 bases separating them. There are 19 residues in the CDR3. CDR1 is SGHKS and CDR2 is YYEKEE in the germline V gene (reference sequence).

CDR3 loop: CASGLRTNTGELFF. CDR3 coding DNA: TGTGCTAGTGGTTTGCGTACGAACACCGGGGAGCTGTTTTTT. V is TRBV12-5 and J is TRBJ2-2; D not certain. The germline gives CDR1 LGHNT, CDR2 FRNRAP. This CDR3 has 14 amino acids. The V end was cut by 2 bases, the J end by 0 bases, with 4 bases between.

V usage is TRBV7-8 and J usage is TRBJ2-7; the D gene is possibly TRBD2 (6 bases). V lost 4 bases and J lost 5, with 27 bases in between. CDR1 and CDR2 from the germline V gene are SGHVS and FQNEAQ. The CDR3 covers 18 residues. The CDR3 sequence: CASSYRGLATKGSHEQYF. CDR3 DNA sequence: TGTGCCAGCAGCTACAGAGGGCTAGCGACCAAGGGGAGCCACGAGCAGTACTTC.

This clonotype was detected once. This chain links TRBV24-1 with TRBJ2-1; D is ambiguous. Germline CDR1 KGHDR, CDR2 SFDVKD. This CDR3 is built from 16 residues. Trimming removed 3 bases from V and 2 bases from J, with 13 bases in between. The CDR3 reads CATSDRRDLTYNEQFF. Written as DNA, the CDR3 is TGTGCCACCAGTGATCGACGCGACCTAACCTACAATGAGCAGTTCTTC.

A few counts support this clonotype. V and J are TRBV7-6 and TRBJ2-3; 12 bases align to TRBD2. Germline CDR1 and CDR2: SGHVS and FNYEAQ. V shed 5 bases, J shed 4 bases, and the junction held 7 bases outside the gene matches. This CDR3 contains 16 residues. The CDR3 region has the DNA TGTGCCAGCAGCCGGGTGACTAGCGGGAGTTCAGATACGCAGTATTTT. The encoded protein is CASSRVTSGSSDTQYF.

CDR3 DNA: TGTGCCAGCAGCGAGACACCTAACTATGGCTACACCTTC. Amino acid sequence: CASSETPNYGYTF. V and J are TRBV12-3 or TRBV12-4 and TRBJ1-2; D uncertain. The CDR3 has 13 residues. The V end lost 6 bases, the J end lost 0 bases, and 8 bases lay between the germline ends.